This T cell receptor beta chain is drawn from a study of blood T cell repertoires in COVID-19. Turning to the study itself: Spain, Italy and the United States supplied samples that represented acute and convalescent COVID-19. Sources were T cells, B-cell-depleted T cells, or PBMCs; the material itself was cDNA or gDNA.

In the study's own analysis: Cell counts per sample came from amplifying reference gene primers. Profiling relied on immunoSEQ multiplex PCR, and the TCRdb table lists in-frame clones only, not all of them. The V and J calls and clone size come from that table; D and trimming were worked out from the DNA. The sample holds some 250,000 clones, roughly 86% seen once. The germline V and J ends were trimmed by 7 bases and 6 bases, with 16 bases remaining between them. The CDR3 spans 14 residues. CDR1 is MNHEY and CDR2 is SVGAGI in the germline V gene. Sequencing was carried out using peripheral blood. The gene calls are TRBV6-5 and TRBJ1-5, with D maybe TRBD1 (6 bases). This receptor was identified in a woman aged 65 to 85 with active or convalescent COVID-19. For the CDR3, the DNA is TGTGCCAGCACTATTCAGACAGGCTTTCAGCCCCAGCATTTT. It specifies CASTIQTGFQPQHF.